These 17 T cell receptor beta chains share one sample of origin, sequenced in a study of cytomegalovirus exposure and HLA in healthy donors. Clones were read by immunoSEQ multiplex PCR, and TCRdb kept only the in-frame ones, dropping some. The data contain 260,000 or so clones, approximately 87% of them seen just once; the ten biggest clones take up about 0.86%. Input material: PBMCs. Every receptor here comes from a woman under 30 in good health and CMV-seronegative.

The J gene is TRBJ2-2, the V gene TRBV4-1; 9 bases agree with TRBD1. The CDR3 covers 18 residues. The trim removed 4 bases at V and 4 bases at J, leaving 13 bases unmatched. From germline, CDR1 is MGHRA and CDR2 YSYEKL. CDR3 region: CASSLLSGTGSGTGELFF. The CDR3 region has the DNA TGCGCCAGCAGCCTTCTTTCCGGGACAGGGTCGGGCACCGGGGAGCTGTTTTTT.

The rearrangement links TRBV6-5 to TRBJ1-4; 7 positions match TRBD1. The germline V gene has CDR1 MNHEY and CDR2 SVGAGI. This CDR3 comprises 15 residues. Trimming took 5 bases from V and 4 from J; bases not matched to a gene: 7. The CDR3 protein is CASSPRDSLNEKLFF. Here the CDR3 DNA reads TGTGCCAGCAGTCCCCGGGACAGCCTTAATGAAAAACTGTTTTTT.

The chain links TRBV15 to TRBJ2-5; no reliable D call. Per germline, CDR1 LNHNV and CDR2 YYDKDF (reference sequence). The CDR3 sequence is 11 residues long. The CDR3: CARLKLETQYF. The DNA for the CDR3 is TGTGCGCGCTTGAAGTTAGAGACCCAGTACTTC.

The V call is TRBV5-6, the J call TRBJ2-3, with 14 nucleotides matching TRBD2. Per germline, CDR1 SGHDT and CDR2 YYEEEE. The CDR3 is 16 amino acids. V dropped 4 bases and J dropped 4; count of bases not matched to a gene: 5. CDR3 DNA: TGTGCCAGCAGCCACGGGACTAGCGGGAGTCCAGATACGCAGTATTTT. It is translated as CASSHGTSGSPDTQYF.

The chain has TRBV6-5 and TRBJ2-7, with D perhaps matching TRBD2 (6 bases). This CDR3 comprises 15 residues. Trimming shortened V by 8 bases and J by 3 bases, and 20 bases separated the two germline ends. CDR1 MNHEY and CDR2 SVGAGI come from the germline V gene. CDR3 bases: TGTGCCAGCTCCTGTCTAGCGACTTATTTCTACGAGCAGTACTTC. It codes for CASSCLATYFYEQYF.

The J gene is TRBJ1-2, the V gene TRBV6-1; D might be TRBD1 (6 bases). The V gene lost 11 bases and the J gene lost 5 bases, with 24 bases spanning the gap. CDR1 and CDR2 (germline): MNHNS, SASEGT. There are 15 residues in the CDR3. In DNA, the CDR3 is TGTGCCTCCTCGGGGGCGGCGGGGGCTTCATATGGCTACACCTTC. Translating it yields CASSGAAGASYGYTF.

This clone has more than one count but fewer than ten. The V call is TRBV4-1, the J call TRBJ2-2; 7 bases align to TRBD1. Germline V lookup: CDR1 MGHRA, CDR2 YSYEKL. V lost 0 bases to trimming and J lost 1 base; unmatched junction nucleotides: 5. The CDR3 extends over 17 amino acids. The CDR3 DNA is TGCGCCAGCAGCCAAGAAGGGACAGTTTTGAACACCGGGGAGCTGTTTTTT. As protein: CASSQEGTVLNTGELFF.

This clone has only one observation. V and J are TRBV9 and TRBJ1-2, with no clear D. The CDR3 is made up of 17 amino acids. The ends were cut back, 4 bases at V and 0 bases at J, with 19 bases in the middle. Germline V lookup: CDR1 SGDLS, CDR2 YYNGEE. The CDR3: CASSSPVGVRANYGYTF. Written as DNA, the CDR3 is TGTGCCAGCAGCTCTCCGGTCGGGGTCAGAGCTAACTATGGCTACACCTTC.

The rearrangement links TRBV7-9 to TRBJ2-7; 14 nucleotides line up with TRBD2. The J segment lost 4 bases and the V segment lost 6 bases, leaving 8 bases of the junction unmatched. The length of the CDR3 is 16 residues. Germline CDR1 reads SEHNR; CDR2 reads FQNEAQ (reference sequence). The DNA of the CDR3 is TGTGCCAGCAGTCAACGGACTAGCGGGAGGTTTTACGAGCAGTACTTC. Protein: CASSQRTSGRFYEQYF. Full variable domain (outside the CDR3, taken from reference TRBV7-9 and TRBJ2-7): DTGVSQNPRHKITKRGQNVTFRCDPISEHNRLYWYRQTLGQGPEFLTYFQNEAQLEKSRLLSDRFSAERPKGSFSTLEIQRTEQGDSAMYLCASSQRTSGRFYEQYFGPGTRLTVT.

This chain links TRBV5-1 with TRBJ2-7; D is perhaps TRBD1 (6 bases). Looked up from germline, CDR1 is SGHRS and CDR2 is YFSETQ. This CDR3 region has 14 residues. The V gene lost 8 bases and the J gene lost 5 bases, with 20 bases spanning the gap. CDR3 residues: CARSPGERSHEQYF. The CDR3 nucleotides are TGCGCCAGAAGCCCAGGGGAAAGGAGCCACGAGCAGTACTTC.

The chain carries TRBV28 and TRBJ1-2; TRBD1 might be the D (5 bases). Germline V lookup: CDR1 MDHEN, CDR2 SYDVKM. The CDR3 covers 17 residues. Trimming took off 5 bases at V and 0 bases at J, with 19 bases between the two ends. Written as DNA, the CDR3 is TGTGCCAGCAGTCCTCCCGGGGGGAGGCGGGCTAACTATGGCTACACCTTC. Translation gives CASSPPGGRRANYGYTF.

V gene TRBV14 combines with J gene TRBJ2-7; D not resolved. The CDR3 totals 12 residues. Trimming pared 6 bases from V and 0 bases from J, leaving 6 bases between. CDR1 is SGHDN, CDR2 FVKESK, per germline. The CDR3 protein is CASSRSSYEQYF. CDR3 DNA: TGTGCCAGCAGTCGCAGCTCCTACGAGCAGTACTTC.

V gene TRBV28 combines with J gene TRBJ2-1; the D gene is possibly TRBD1 (7 bases). V was pared by 6 bases and J by 7 bases, with 10 bases between. The CDR3 sequence is 12 residues long. CDR1 is MDHEN, CDR2 SYDVKM, per germline. Here the CDR3 reads CASSPGGNEQFF. The CDR3 nucleotides are TGTGCCAGCAGCCCAGGGGGGAATGAGCAGTTCTTC. Together with reference TRBV28 and TRBJ2-1, the CDR3 gives the full variable domain: DVKVTQSSRYLVKRTGEKVFLECVQDMDHENMFWYRQDPGLGLRLIYFSYDVKMKEKGDIPEGYSVSREKKERFSLILESASTNQTSMYLCASSPGGNEQFFGPGTRLTVL.

The CDR3 DNA follows: TGTGCCACCAGCAGAGATCCGACACCTGAAGCTTTCTTT. Its translation is CATSRDPTPEAFF. This chain uses TRBV15 with TRBJ1-1; D not resolved. The germline V and J ends were trimmed by 0 bases and 6 bases, with 8 bases remaining between them. The CDR3 length is 13 residues. In germline, CDR1 is LNHNV, CDR2 YYDKDF (reference sequence).

The V and J genes are TRBV7-2 and TRBJ2-7, with TRBD2 as a possible D gene (6 bases). V was pared by 3 bases and J by 0 bases, with 9 bases between. The germline CDR1 and CDR2 sequences are SGHTA and FQGNSA. The CDR3 totals 14 residues. The CDR3 loop is CASSFAGSSYEQYF. The CDR3 region has the DNA TGTGCCAGCAGCTTTGCGGGAAGCTCCTACGAGCAGTACTTC.

This chain joins TRBV6-1 and TRBJ1-2; D uncertain. CDR3 size: 13 residues. The germline CDR1 and CDR2 sequences are MNHNS and SASEGT. The V end was cut by 7 bases, the J end by 3 bases, with 12 bases between. The CDR3 DNA reads as TGTGCCAGCAACCGGGATGGGTACTATGGCTACACCTTC. Protein sequence: CASNRDGYYGYTF.

CDR3 coding DNA: TGTGCCACCAGCAAGCGGGGGGCAGGGAATCAGCCCCAGCATTTT. This translates into CATSKRGAGNQPQHF. The chain recombines TRBV15 with TRBJ1-5; D is perhaps TRBD1 (6 bases). CDR3 length equals 15 residues. Germline V CDR1 and CDR2: LNHNV, YYDKDF (reference sequence). V lost 4 bases to trimming and J lost 4 bases, with 14 bases between them.